One sample yielded the 27 T cell receptor beta chains listed below, sequenced in a study of beta chain features in type 1 diabetes. Every bit of the isolated RNA underwent reverse transcription, so sequencing read expressed TCRB transcripts. Clones were sequenced by immunoSEQ multiplex PCR, and TCRdb holds only the in-frame ones, with some missing. The sample lists some 900,000 clones; roughly 15% were seen once. Sequencing used naive CD4+ T cells from blood. The receptors stem from a woman in her late teens or twenties in good health.

This clone showed up just a few times. This chain links TRBV7-2 with TRBJ2-7; the D gene is possibly TRBD1 (6 bases). Germline V gene data show CDR1 as SGHTA and CDR2 as FQGNSA. The CDR3 runs to 15 residues. V was trimmed by 2 bases and J by 4 bases, leaving 15 bases between them. CDR3 protein: CASSLYREIEYEQYF. CDR3 nucleotide sequence: TGTGCCAGCAGCTTATACAGGGAAATAGAGTACGAGCAGTACTTC.

The genes are TRBV4-3 and TRBJ2-7; 13 bases line up with TRBD2. The CDR3 is 16 amino acids. J was trimmed by 2 bases and V by 4 bases; bases with no gene match: 5. Germline-derived CDR1 and CDR2 are LGHNA and YSLEER. The CDR3: CASSPGTSGIAYEQYF. CDR3 coding DNA: TGCGCCAGCAGCCCAGGGACTAGCGGGATAGCCTACGAGCAGTACTTC.

Only one count was recorded for this clone. The rearrangement joins TRBV9 to TRBJ2-3, with 10 bases lining up with TRBD2. Looked up from germline, CDR1 is SGDLS and CDR2 is YYNGEE. The CDR3 covers 15 residues. The ends lost 4 bases at V and 10 bases at J; junction bases unmatched: 12. CDR3 DNA sequence: TGTGCCAGCAGCCCCCAGCGGGAGGGCCTGGTTGCGCAGTATTTT. Translated: CASSPQREGLVAQYF.

V usage is TRBV29-1 and J usage is TRBJ2-5, with D perhaps given as TRBD1 or TRBD2 (5 bases each). Trimming took off 4 bases at V and 1 base at J, with 7 bases between the two ends. The CDR3 has 12 amino acids. Germline CDR1 and CDR2: SQVTM and ANQGSEA. For the CDR3, the DNA is TGCAGCGTTGGGGGGTTCCAAGAGACCCAGTACTTC. This codes for CSVGGFQETQYF.

V and J are TRBV6-5 and TRBJ2-2; D tentatively fits TRBD1 or TRBD2 (5 bases each). The V end was cut by 6 bases, the J end by 4 bases, with 12 bases between. The CDR3 is made up of 14 amino acids. In germline, CDR1 is MNHEY, CDR2 SVGAGI. CDR3 sequence: CASSPGRATGELFF. In nucleotides, the CDR3 is TGTGCCAGCAGCCCGGGACGAGCCACCGGGGAGCTGTTTTTT.

The chain carries TRBV10-2 and TRBJ2-4; no firm D call. The CDR3 length is 14 residues. Germline V CDR1 and CDR2: WSHSY, SAAADI. The V and J ends lost 3 bases and 6 bases respectively, with 12 bases between them. CDR3 region: CASSDGWGGNIQYF. CDR3 nucleotides: TGCGCCAGCAGTGATGGTTGGGGTGGAAACATTCAGTACTTC.

V usage is TRBV5-4 and J usage is TRBJ2-5; 7 nucleotides match TRBD2. V shed 1 base and J 3 bases; nucleotides not matched to a gene: 3. This CDR3 has 14 residues. CDR1 is SGHNT, CDR2 YYREEE, per germline (reference sequence). The DNA for the CDR3 is TGTGCCAGCAGCTTGCTCGCGGGAGAAGAGACCCAGTACTTC. Translated, it gives CASSLLAGEETQYF.

CDR3 DNA sequence: TGCGCCAGCAGGCCCGGACGTGGACCGCAAGAGACCCAGTACTTC. This encodes CASRPGRGPQETQYF. This sequence joins TRBV5-1 and TRBJ2-5; D is undetermined. V lost 5 bases and J lost 2, with 16 bases in between. The V gene's germline CDR1 is SGHRS and CDR2 YFSETQ. This CDR3 is 15 amino acids long.

Worth noting for this clone: This CDR3 is also generated by other DNA sequences in the sample. This chain joins TRBV2 and TRBJ2-7, with 10 bases aligning to TRBD1. Looked up from germline, CDR1 is SNHLY and CDR2 is FYNNEI. This CDR3 is 13 amino acids long. The ends lost 3 bases at V and 6 bases at J; junction bases unmatched: 2. CDR3: CASSDRTGGEQYF. The CDR3 DNA sequence: TGTGCCAGCAGTGATCGGACAGGGGGCGAGCAGTACTTC.

This clone was observed a single time. At the DNA level, this CDR3 is encoded by other sequences in the same sample as well. The chain joins TRBV20-1 to TRBJ2-7; 10 positions match TRBD1. The J segment lost 7 bases and the V segment lost 3 bases, leaving 0 bases of the junction unmatched. CDR3 length: 11 amino acids. Germline V gene data show CDR1 as DFQATT and CDR2 as SNEGSKA (reference sequence). This chain's CDR3 is CSARDRGEQYF. The CDR3 DNA sequence: TGCAGTGCTAGGGACAGGGGGGAGCAGTACTTC.

This clone was counted between two and nine times. J is TRBJ2-7 and V is TRBV6-5; 7 bases line up with TRBD1. V dropped 6 bases and J dropped 0; count of bases not matched to a gene: 8. Germline values: CDR1 MNHEY, CDR2 SVGAGI. This CDR3 is built from 15 residues. This CDR3 reads CASRRGQVRSYEQYF. The CDR3 nucleotides read TGTGCCAGCAGACGAGGACAGGTTCGCTCCTACGAGCAGTACTTC.

This chain links TRBV9 with TRBJ2-1, with 12 bases matching TRBD2. The germline gives CDR1 SGDLS, CDR2 YYNGEE. The CDR3 is 19 amino acids. V shed 4 bases, J shed 2 bases, and the junction held 13 bases outside the gene matches. The CDR3 region has the DNA TGTGCCAGCAGCCTACGACTAGCGGGAGAGCCGTCAACCTACAATGAGCAGTTCTTC. Translating it yields CASSLRLAGEPSTYNEQFF.

Only a few counts were recorded for this clone. The chain recombines TRBV5-1 with TRBJ1-1; 7 nucleotides agree with TRBD1. The CDR3 is 16 residues long. Germline lookup yields CDR1 SGHRS and CDR2 YFSETQ. The ends lost 4 bases at V and 1 base at J; junction bases unmatched: 10. The CDR3 nucleotides read TGCGCCAGCAGCATGACAGGGTCGGGGGCGAACACTGAAGCTTTCTTT. It codes for CASSMTGSGANTEAFF.

The rearrangement uses TRBV19 and TRBJ1-5, with D perhaps matching TRBD1 (5 bases). V lost 8 bases, J lost 5 bases, and 19 bases lay in between. Germline V gene data show CDR1 as LNHDA and CDR2 as SQIVND (reference sequence). This CDR3 region has 15 residues. The CDR3 sequence is CASAWGRVSHQPQHF. The CDR3, as DNA: TGTGCCAGTGCCTGGGGCAGGGTAAGTCATCAGCCCCAGCATTTT.

The rearrangement joins TRBV18 to TRBJ2-3; 11 bases are a match to TRBD2. J gave up 2 bases and V 4 bases, and 5 bases lay outside the gene matches. The germline CDR1 and CDR2 sequences are KGHSH and LQKENI. The CDR3 extends over 16 amino acids. The CDR3 loop reads CASSQTSGGSTDTQYF. The CDR3 DNA reads as TGTGCCAGCTCACAAACTAGCGGGGGATCCACAGATACGCAGTATTTT.

This rearrangement joins TRBV7-2 to TRBJ1-1, with D unresolved. Looked up from germline, CDR1 is SGHTA and CDR2 is FQGNSA. The ends were cut back, 3 bases at V and 6 bases at J, with 11 bases in the middle. There are 13 residues in the CDR3. The CDR3 DNA is TGTGCCAGCAGCTTCGCGCAGCTTCCTGAAGCTTTCTTT. Translation: CASSFAQLPEAFF.

The chain carries TRBV29-1 and TRBJ2-5; no clear D. The CDR3 has 15 amino acids. Germline V CDR1 and CDR2: SQVTM, ANQGSEA. Trimming removed 7 bases at V and 5 bases at J, with 23 bases between. DNA of the CDR3: TGCAGCGCCCCGGGCCATCAGGCAGGCTTGGAGACCCAGTACTTC. The encoded protein is CSAPGHQAGLETQYF. The variable domain in full, with the rest retrieved from reference TRBV29-1 and TRBJ2-5, is SAVISQKPSRDICQRGTSLTIQCQVDSQVTMMFWYRQQPGQSLTLIATANQGSEATYESGFVIDKFPISRPNLTFSTLTVSNMSPEDSSIYLCSAPGHQAGLETQYFGPGTRLLVL.

This clone occurred a few times. The genes are TRBV9 and TRBJ2-2, with 11 bases that match TRBD1. In germline, CDR1 is SGDLS, CDR2 YYNGEE. V shed 4 bases and J 2 bases; nucleotides not matched to a gene: 4. The CDR3 spans 16 residues. The CDR3 region has the DNA TGTGCCAGCAGCCCCAGGACAGGGGGCAACACCGGGGAGCTGTTTTTT. Protein: CASSPRTGGNTGELFF.

V gene TRBV4-3 combines with J gene TRBJ2-7; TRBD1 agrees at 9 bases. V was clipped by 1 base and J by 7 bases; unmatched bases: 11. This CDR3 has 16 amino acids. Germline CDR1 LGHNA, CDR2 YSLEER. In DNA, the CDR3 is TGCGCCAGCAGCCAAGTGGCCGGGACAGGGCGGCGGGAGCAGTACTTC. Amino acids: CASSQVAGTGRREQYF.

The rearrangement uses TRBV6-6 and TRBJ2-7; D not resolved. The V gene lost 8 bases and the J gene lost 3 bases, with 8 bases spanning the gap. This CDR3 has 11 residues. The germline V gene has CDR1 MNHNY and CDR2 SVGAGI (reference sequence). The CDR3 DNA reads as TGTGCCAGCTCATGGGTCTACGAGCAGTACTTC. Its translation is CASSWVYEQYF.

This clone was recorded a few times. The chain couples TRBV5-1 to TRBJ2-1, with D maybe TRBD2 (6 bases). Trimming stripped 6 bases from V and 8 bases from J, with 21 bases between. Germline CDR1 SGHRS, CDR2 YFSETQ. The CDR3 is 15 amino acids. The CDR3 DNA follows: TGCGCCAGCAAAAATGCGGGGCTCCGTAGGGATGAGCAGTTCTTC. Translated: CASKNAGLRRDEQFF.

This clone has only a few counts. The chain combines TRBV7-9 with TRBJ1-3, with D tentatively TRBD1 (5 bases). Per the germline V gene, CDR1 is SEHNR and CDR2 is FQNEAQ (reference sequence). This CDR3 has 15 amino acids. Trimming took off 6 bases at V and 0 bases at J, with 12 bases between the two ends. This chain's CDR3 is CASSDSRGSGNTIYF. The CDR3 region has the DNA TGTGCCAGCAGTGACAGTCGGGGCTCTGGAAACACCATATATTTT.

The V call is TRBV6-5, the J call TRBJ1-1, with D uncertain. Trimming pared 2 bases from V and 4 bases from J, leaving 5 bases between. The CDR3 contains 12 residues. Germline V gene lookup returns CDR1 MNHEY and CDR2 SVGAGI. This chain's CDR3 is CASSYRATEAFF. The CDR3 DNA reads as TGTGCCAGCAGTTACAGGGCCACTGAAGCTTTCTTT.

The V and J genes are TRBV20-1 and TRBJ2-1; 13 bases agree with TRBD2. From germline, CDR1 is DFQATT and CDR2 SNEGSKA (reference sequence). This CDR3 has 11 amino acids. The ends lost 4 bases at V and 16 bases at J; junction bases unmatched: 4. The CDR3 reads CSAKGTSGTFF. The DNA of the CDR3 is TGCAGTGCTAAGGGGACTAGCGGGACTTTCTTC.

The chain couples TRBV6-6 to TRBJ1-1, with TRBD1 matching 7 bases. The V and J ends lost 7 bases and 10 bases, in that order; junction bases with no gene match: 15. The CDR3 length is 14 residues. The germline V gene has CDR1 MNHNY and CDR2 SVGAGI (reference sequence). The CDR3 loop reads CASNNPRTGQLAFF. The CDR3, as DNA: TGTGCCAGCAACAACCCGAGGACAGGCCAATTAGCTTTCTTT.

The rearrangement joins TRBV5-1 to TRBJ2-1, with 12 bases matching TRBD2. Germline lookup yields CDR1 SGHRS and CDR2 YFSETQ. V trimming: 3 bases; J trimming: 7 bases; junction bases outside the gene matches: 8. CDR3 size: 16 residues. CDR3 DNA sequence: TGCGCCAGCAGCTCCGCCACTAGCGGGAGGCCAAATGAGCAGTTCTTC. It is translated as CASSSATSGRPNEQFF.

This clone was counted a few times. This sample also contains other DNA sequences that code for the same CDR3. The CDR3 loop is CASSQDRTDTQYF. The CDR3 bases are TGCGCCAGCAGCCAAGATCGAACAGATACGCAGTATTTT. This chain uses TRBV4-3 with TRBJ2-3; D remains unclear. V was shortened by 0 bases and J by 3 bases, with 4 bases between the two germline ends. The V gene's germline CDR1 is LGHNA and CDR2 YSLEER. The CDR3 runs to 13 residues.